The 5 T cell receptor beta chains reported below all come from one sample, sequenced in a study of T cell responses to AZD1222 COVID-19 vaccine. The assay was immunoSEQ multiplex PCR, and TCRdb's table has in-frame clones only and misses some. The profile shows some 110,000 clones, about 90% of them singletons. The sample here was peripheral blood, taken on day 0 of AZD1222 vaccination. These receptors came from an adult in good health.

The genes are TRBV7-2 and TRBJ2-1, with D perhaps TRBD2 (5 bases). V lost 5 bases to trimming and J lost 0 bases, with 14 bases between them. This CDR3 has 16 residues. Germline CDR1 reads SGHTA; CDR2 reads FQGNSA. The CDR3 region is CASSRPRGSSYNEQFF. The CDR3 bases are TGTGCCAGCAGCCGGCCACGGGGAAGCTCCTACAATGAGCAGTTCTTC.

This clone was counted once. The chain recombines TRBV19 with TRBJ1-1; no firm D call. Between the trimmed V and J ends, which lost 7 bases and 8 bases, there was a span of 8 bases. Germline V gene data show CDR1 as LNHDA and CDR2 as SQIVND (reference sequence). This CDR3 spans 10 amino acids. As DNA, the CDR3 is TGTGCCAGTATTACCCCCGAAGCTTTCTTT. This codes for CASITPEAFF.

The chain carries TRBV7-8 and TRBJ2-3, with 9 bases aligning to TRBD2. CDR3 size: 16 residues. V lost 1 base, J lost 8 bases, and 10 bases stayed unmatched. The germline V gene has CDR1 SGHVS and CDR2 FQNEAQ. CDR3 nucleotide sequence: TGTGCCAGCAGCTTAGTGGGTCGTAGCGGGGGTGGTACGCAGTATTTT. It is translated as CASSLVGRSGGGTQYF.

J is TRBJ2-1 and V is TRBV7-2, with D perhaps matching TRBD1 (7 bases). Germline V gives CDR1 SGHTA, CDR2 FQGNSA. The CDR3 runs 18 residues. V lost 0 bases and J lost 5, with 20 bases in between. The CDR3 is CASSLAGRGQSEDNEQFF. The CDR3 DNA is TGTGCCAGCAGCTTAGCGGGGCGGGGACAGTCGGAAGACAATGAGCAGTTCTTC.

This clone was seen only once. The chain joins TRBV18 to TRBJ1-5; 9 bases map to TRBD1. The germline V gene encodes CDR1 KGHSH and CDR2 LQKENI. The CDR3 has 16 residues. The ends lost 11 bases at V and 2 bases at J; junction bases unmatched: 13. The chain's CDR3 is CARQGVGRKGNQPQHF. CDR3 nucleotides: TGTGCCCGACAGGGGGTAGGCAGGAAAGGCAATCAGCCCCAGCATTTT.